Here is one TCR beta chain with its context. Some clones are missing from TCRdb's copy, which holds only in-frame ones; the method was immunoSEQ multiplex PCR. The repertoire holds approximately 46,000 clones, with 85% to 90% as singletons. This record belongs to a study of T cell responses to AZD1222 COVID-19 vaccine. This CDR3 is built from 15 residues. Trimming removed 5 bases from V and 3 bases from J; junction bases left unmatched: 2. CDR1 WNHNN and CDR2 SYGVQD come from the germline V gene (reference sequence). The TCR comes from an adult who received the AZD1222 COVID-19 vaccine. The specimen was peripheral blood, collected 28 days after the second AZD1222 dose. The chain uses TRBV10-1 and TRBJ2-2, with 11 nucleotides matching TRBD2. CDR3 residues: CASSFSGRDTGELFF. CDR3 nucleotides: TGCGCCAGCAGTTTTAGCGGGAGGGACACCGGGGAGCTGTTTTTT.